This entry features one T cell receptor (beta chain) sequence. Antigen specificity is unknown. V was cut by 4 bases and J by 1 base, with 11 bases left in between. Germline CDR1 reads MNHEY; CDR2 reads SVGAGI. CDR3 size: 14 residues. Clones were sequenced by immunoSEQ multiplex PCR, and TCRdb holds only the in-frame ones, with some missing. The sample has 15,000 to 25,000 clones, 85% to 95% seen once. This sample was taken from a study of T cells in localized non-small cell lung cancer. Whole-study results and caveats: Heterogeneity remains possible, as sequencing covered one tumor region only. Median detection of top 100 tumor clones in adjacent lung was over 45 clones. Exceeding tumor, uninvolved adjacent lung had the highest T cell clonality.

The sample was peripheral blood, taken before any cancer treatment. The sequence derives from a male donor at least 60 years old with stage I squamous cell lung carcinoma. The V call is TRBV6-5, the J call TRBJ2-7; D is ambiguous. CDR3 sequence (DNA): TGTGCCAGCAGTTCCCTTCTGGGGTCCTACGAGCAGTACTTC. It encodes CASSSLLGSYEQYF.